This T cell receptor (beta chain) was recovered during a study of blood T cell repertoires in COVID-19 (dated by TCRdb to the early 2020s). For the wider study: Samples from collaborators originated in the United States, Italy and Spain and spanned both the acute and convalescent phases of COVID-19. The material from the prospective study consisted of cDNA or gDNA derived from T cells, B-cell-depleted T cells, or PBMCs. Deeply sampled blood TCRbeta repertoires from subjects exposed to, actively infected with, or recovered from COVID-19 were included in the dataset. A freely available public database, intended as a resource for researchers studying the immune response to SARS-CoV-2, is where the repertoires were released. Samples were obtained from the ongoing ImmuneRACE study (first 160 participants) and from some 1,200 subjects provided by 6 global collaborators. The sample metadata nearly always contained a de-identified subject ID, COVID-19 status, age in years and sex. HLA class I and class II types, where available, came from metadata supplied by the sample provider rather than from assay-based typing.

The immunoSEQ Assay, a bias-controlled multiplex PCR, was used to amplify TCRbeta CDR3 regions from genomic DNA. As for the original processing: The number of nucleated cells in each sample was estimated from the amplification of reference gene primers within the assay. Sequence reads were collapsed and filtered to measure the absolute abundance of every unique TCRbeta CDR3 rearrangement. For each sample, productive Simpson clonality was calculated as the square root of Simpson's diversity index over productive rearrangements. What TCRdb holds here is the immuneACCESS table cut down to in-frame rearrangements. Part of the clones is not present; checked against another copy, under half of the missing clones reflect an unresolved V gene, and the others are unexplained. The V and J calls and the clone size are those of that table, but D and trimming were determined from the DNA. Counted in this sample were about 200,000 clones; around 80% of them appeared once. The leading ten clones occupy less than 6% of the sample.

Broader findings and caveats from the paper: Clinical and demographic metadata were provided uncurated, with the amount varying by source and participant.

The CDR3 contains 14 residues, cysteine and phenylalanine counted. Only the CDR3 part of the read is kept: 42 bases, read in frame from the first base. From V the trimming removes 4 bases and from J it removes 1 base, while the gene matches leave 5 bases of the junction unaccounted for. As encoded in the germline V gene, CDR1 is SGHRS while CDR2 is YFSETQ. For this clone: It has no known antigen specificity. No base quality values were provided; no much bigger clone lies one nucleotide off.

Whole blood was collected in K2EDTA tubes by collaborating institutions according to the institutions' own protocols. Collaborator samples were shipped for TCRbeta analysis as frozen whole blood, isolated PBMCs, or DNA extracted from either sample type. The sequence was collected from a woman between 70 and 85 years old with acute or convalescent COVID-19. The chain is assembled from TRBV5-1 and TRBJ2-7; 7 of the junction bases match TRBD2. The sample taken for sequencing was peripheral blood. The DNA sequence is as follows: TGCGCCAGCAGCCTGCTCGGGAGGTCCTACGAGCAGTACTTC. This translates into CASSLLGRSYEQYF.